These 28 T cell receptor beta chains originate from one sample sequenced in a study of cytomegalovirus exposure and HLA in healthy donors. Clones were sequenced by immunoSEQ multiplex PCR, and TCRdb holds only the in-frame ones, with some missing. This table holds 300,000 to 400,000 clones, roughly 89% found once. The source material was PBMCs. These receptors all come from a young woman in good health and CMV-seronegative.

The chain combines TRBV5-5 with TRBJ2-4; TRBD1 agrees at 8 bases. The CDR3 has 17 amino acids. Germline V gene sequence: CDR1 SGHKS, CDR2 YYEKEE (reference sequence). Germline trimming cut 4 bases from V and 0 bases from J; bases unmatched to any gene: 9. The CDR3 sequence: CASSGRTGFEAKNIQYF. DNA for the CDR3: TGTGCCAGCAGCGGACGGACAGGGTTTGAAGCCAAAAACATTCAGTACTTC.

This chain joins TRBV11-3 and TRBJ1-1; D unclear. The germline V and J ends were trimmed by 0 bases and 1 base, with 3 bases remaining between them. The CDR3 extends over 13 amino acids. Germline V lookup: CDR1 SGHNT, CDR2 YENEEA. In DNA, the CDR3 is TGTGCCAGCAGCTTAGATAGGAACACTGAAGCTTTCTTT. Its translation: CASSLDRNTEAFF.

CDR3 protein: CASSLETPGEQYF. CDR3 coding DNA: TGTGCCAGCAGCTTAGAAACGCCGGGCGAGCAGTACTTC. J is TRBJ2-7 and V is TRBV7-9; D gene uncertain. Germline V gene lookup returns CDR1 SEHNR and CDR2 FQNEAQ (reference sequence). V gave up 1 base and J gave up 6 bases, with 10 bases separating them. The CDR3 totals 13 residues.

J is TRBJ1-1 and V is TRBV5-1; a possible D gene is TRBD1 (5 bases). The germline gives CDR1 SGHRS, CDR2 YFSETQ. This CDR3 is built from 13 residues. Trimming shortened V by 2 bases and J by 6 bases, and 11 bases separated the two germline ends. CDR3 sequence: CASSFTGFAEAFF. DNA of the CDR3: TGCGCCAGCAGCTTCACAGGATTTGCTGAAGCTTTCTTT.

The CDR3 sequence is CASSEFGHGYTF. The CDR3 nucleotides are TGTGCCAGCAGTGAATTCGGTCATGGCTACACCTTC. The chain uses TRBV6-1 and TRBJ1-2; D is unclear. Germline CDR1 reads MNHNS; CDR2 reads SASEGT. There are 12 residues in the CDR3. The V end was cut by 2 bases, the J end by 6 bases, with 7 bases between.

This chain joins TRBV9 and TRBJ2-1; D is perhaps TRBD2 (5 bases). Trimming stripped 3 bases from V and 6 bases from J, with 10 bases between. The CDR3 loop spans 13 amino acids. Germline values: CDR1 SGDLS, CDR2 YYNGEE. The CDR3 DNA sequence: TGTGCCAGCAGCGCTGAGGGCGGCAATGAGCAGTTCTTC. This encodes CASSAEGGNEQFF. Full variable domain (missing parts from reference TRBV9 and TRBJ2-1): DSGVTQTPKHLITATGQRVTLRCSPRSGDLSVYWYQQSLDQGLQFLIQYYNGEERAKGNILERFSAQQFPDLHSELNLSSLELGDSALYFCASSAEGGNEQFFGPGTRLTVL.

CDR3: CASSTPGGLRPGGDTQYF. In DNA, the CDR3 is TGTGCCAGCAGTACGCCGGGAGGACTGCGACCCGGGGGCGATACGCAGTATTTT. The chain uses TRBV2 and TRBJ2-3, with D perhaps matching TRBD2 (7 bases). This CDR3 is built from 18 residues. The germline V gene encodes CDR1 SNHLY and CDR2 FYNNEI. The V and J ends lost 5 bases and 6 bases respectively, with 27 bases between them.

CDR3 loop: CASSFTSGGPGRAFF. The CDR3 nucleotides are TGCGCCAGCAGCTTCACCTCAGGGGGCCCGGGAAGAGCTTTCTTT. The chain couples TRBV5-1 to TRBJ1-1; 8 bases match TRBD1. The CDR3 has 15 amino acids. The V gene end was trimmed by 2 bases and the J gene end by 10 bases; junction bases not matched to a gene: 13. Looked up from germline, CDR1 is SGHRS and CDR2 is YFSETQ.

This chain uses TRBV28 with TRBJ2-1; 8 bases are shared with TRBD1. Germline V CDR1 and CDR2: MDHEN, SYDVKM. Germline trimming cut 5 bases from V and 10 bases from J; bases unmatched to any gene: 4. The CDR3 is 12 residues long. CDR3 DNA sequence: TGTGCCAGCAGTCACGACAGGGGCGAGCAGTTCTTC. As protein: CASSHDRGEQFF.

The chain couples TRBV6-5 to TRBJ2-2, with a weak D call TRBD2 (5 bases). This CDR3 is built from 14 residues. Trimming took 0 bases from V and 6 from J, leaving 8 bases between them. Germline V gene data show CDR1 as MNHEY and CDR2 as SVGAGI. Here the CDR3 DNA reads TGTGCCAGCAGTTACTCGCGAGGGTCCGGGGAGCTGTTTTTT. It is translated as CASSYSRGSGELFF.

This rearrangement joins TRBV28 to TRBJ2-7; TRBD1 aligns across 7 bases. The ends lost 2 bases at V and 5 bases at J; junction bases unmatched: 6. The CDR3 is 14 amino acids. The germline CDR1 and CDR2 sequences are MDHEN and SYDVKM. CDR3 bases: TGTGCCAGCAGTTTAGATCCGACAGGGAACGAGCAGTACTTC. Amino acids: CASSLDPTGNEQYF.

The chain has TRBV27 and TRBJ2-1; D possibly corresponds to TRBD2 (7 bases). The CDR3 is made up of 16 amino acids. V lost 0 bases, J lost 4 bases, and 13 bases lay in between. The germline gives CDR1 MNHEY, CDR2 SMNVEV (reference sequence). Written as DNA, the CDR3 is TGTGCCAGCAGTTTATCAAGGGGGGGACGATACAATGAGCAGTTCTTC. The encoded protein is CASSLSRGGRYNEQFF.

This clone appeared once. The chain uses TRBV5-1 and TRBJ1-2, with 7 nucleotides matching TRBD1. Germline values: CDR1 SGHRS, CDR2 YFSETQ. There are 13 residues in the CDR3. V gave up 3 bases and J gave up 7 bases; unmatched junction bases: 6. The CDR3 reads CASSSLTGTGYTF. The DNA of the CDR3 is TGCGCCAGCAGCTCATTGACAGGGACTGGCTACACCTTC.

V gene TRBV14 combines with J gene TRBJ2-5; a weak D match, TRBD2 (5 bases). CDR1 SGHDN and CDR2 FVKESK come from the germline V gene. The CDR3 extends over 13 amino acids. The ends were cut back, 4 bases at V and 5 bases at J, with 11 bases in the middle. DNA for the CDR3: TGTGCCAGCAGCCGCGGAAGCGGTGAGACCCAGTACTTC. Protein product: CASSRGSGETQYF. The full variable domain, rest sourced from reference TRBV14 and TRBJ2-5, is EAGVTQFPSHSVIEKGQTVTLRCDPISGHDNLYWYRRVMGKEIKFLLHFVKESKQDESGMPNNRFLAERTGGTYSTLKVQPAELEDSGVYFCASSRGSGETQYFGPGTRLLVL.

The rearrangement links TRBV6-1 to TRBJ1-3; 8 bases agree with TRBD1. CDR1 is MNHNS and CDR2 is SASEGT in the germline V gene. J gave up 0 bases and V 4 bases, and 11 bases lay outside the gene matches. The CDR3 extends over 18 amino acids. The CDR3 reads CASSVQSGTGYSGNTIYF. CDR3 bases: TGTGCCAGCAGTGTCCAATCCGGGACAGGATACTCTGGAAACACCATATATTTT.

In this sample, this clone turned up once. V and J are TRBV7-3 and TRBJ2-7; 10 nucleotides align to TRBD2. J was trimmed by 7 bases and V by 6 bases; bases with no gene match: 21. The CDR3 runs to 18 residues. The germline gives CDR1 SGHTA, CDR2 FQGTGA. In DNA, the CDR3 is TGTGCCAGCAGTTACCCTGTGGGGCTAGCGGGAGTCAACGAAGAGCAGTACTTC. Translating it yields CASSYPVGLAGVNEEQYF. Drawing the rest from reference TRBV7-3 and TRBJ2-7, the complete variable domain is GAGVSQTPSNKVTEKGKYVELRCDPISGHTALYWYRQSLGQGPEFLIYFQGTGAADDSGLPNDRFFAVRPEGSVSTLKIQRTERGDSAVYLCASSYPVGLAGVNEEQYFGPGTRLTVT.

This chain joins TRBV5-4 and TRBJ2-2, with 8 bases matching TRBD1. V gave up 4 bases and J gave up 4 bases; unmatched junction bases: 9. CDR3 length: 16 amino acids. Germline V gene sequence: CDR1 SGHNT, CDR2 YYREEE (reference sequence). The CDR3 loop reads CASSPPQGGGTGELFF. For the CDR3, the DNA is TGTGCCAGCAGCCCCCCACAGGGGGGTGGCACCGGGGAGCTGTTTTTT.

This clone appeared a single time. The V and J genes are TRBV29-1 and TRBJ2-1; 11 bases align to TRBD2. This CDR3 comprises 14 residues. In germline, CDR1 is SQVTM, CDR2 ANQGSEA. The junction had 4 bases not matched to a gene; V was cut back by 4 bases and J by 5 bases. CDR3 nucleotide sequence: TGCAGCGTTGTTGGACTAGCGGGCAACAATGAGCAGTTCTTC. This codes for CSVVGLAGNNEQFF.

This chain uses TRBV4-2 with TRBJ2-2; tentative D call: TRBD1 (5 bases). CDR3 length: 18 residues. CDR1 is LGHNA, CDR2 YNFKEQ, per germline. V lost 4 bases and J 0 bases, leaving 18 bases between the germline ends. The CDR3 loop is CASSPMISTVTNTGELFF. The CDR3 DNA sequence: TGTGCCAGCAGCCCTATGATTTCGACAGTTACGAACACCGGGGAGCTGTTTTTT.

The chain employs TRBV5-4 and TRBJ1-3; 7 bases are a match to TRBD1. Germline CDR1 reads SGHNT; CDR2 reads YYREEE (reference sequence). This CDR3 is built from 16 residues. Germline trimming cut 2 bases from V and 4 bases from J; bases unmatched to any gene: 9. This chain's CDR3 is CASSFGQGGSGNTIYF. CDR3 sequence (DNA): TGTGCCAGCAGCTTCGGTCAGGGGGGATCCGGAAACACCATATATTTT.

This clone was seen a handful of times. The chain links TRBV4-2 to TRBJ2-3; 9 bases match TRBD2. The V and J ends lost 4 bases and 4 bases, in that order; junction bases with no gene match: 9. In germline, CDR1 is LGHNA, CDR2 YNFKEQ. This CDR3 has 16 amino acids. The CDR3 sequence is CASSPRGAGGPDTQYF. CDR3 nucleotide sequence: TGTGCCAGCAGCCCACGGGGGGCGGGGGGGCCAGATACGCAGTATTTT.

CDR3 region: CASSLGVGNQPQHF. The CDR3 nucleotides read TGTGCCAGCAGCCTCGGGGTAGGGAATCAGCCCCAGCATTTT. The chain carries TRBV5-5 and TRBJ1-5, with D uncertain. Germline-derived CDR1 and CDR2 are SGHKS and YYEKEE (reference sequence). Deletions cut 4 bases from V and 4 bases from J, with 12 bases between. This CDR3 is 14 amino acids long. Together with reference TRBV5-5 and TRBJ1-5, the CDR3 gives the full variable domain: DAGVTQSPTHLIKTRGQQVTLRCSPISGHKSVSWYQQVLGQGPQFIFQYYEKEERGRGNFPDRFSARQFPNYSSELNVNALLLGDSALYLCASSLGVGNQPQHFGDGTRLSIL.

The chain uses TRBV5-1 and TRBJ2-2, with 7 positions matching TRBD1. The germline V gene has CDR1 SGHRS and CDR2 YFSETQ. The CDR3 consists of 17 residues. V lost 4 bases, J lost 1 base, and 10 bases stayed unmatched. The CDR3 region is CASSQAQGDGNTGELFF. CDR3 nucleotide sequence: TGCGCCAGCAGCCAAGCTCAGGGGGATGGGAACACCGGGGAGCTGTTTTTT.

The chain combines TRBV7-9 with TRBJ1-2, with no clear D. This CDR3 has 17 residues. Trimming removed 1 base at V and 5 bases at J, with 20 bases between. Germline V gene sequence: CDR1 SEHNR, CDR2 FQNEAQ (reference sequence). The CDR3 sequence: CASSLVPPEPRGYGYTF. CDR3 in DNA: TGTGCCAGCAGCTTAGTCCCTCCCGAGCCCAGAGGGTATGGCTACACCTTC.

The CDR3 coding sequence is TGTGCCAGCACCCTCGGGACCTACGAGCAGTACTTC. The encoded protein is CASTLGTYEQYF. The chain carries TRBV28 and TRBJ2-7; a possible D gene is TRBD2 (5 bases). There are 12 residues in the CDR3. Trimming stripped 7 bases from V and 2 bases from J, with 9 bases between. Germline V CDR1 and CDR2: MDHEN, SYDVKM.

The J gene is TRBJ2-7, the V gene TRBV28, with 7 nucleotides matching TRBD1. From germline, CDR1 is MDHEN and CDR2 SYDVKM. J was trimmed by 4 bases and V by 6 bases; bases with no gene match: 12. The CDR3 runs to 15 residues. The CDR3 DNA reads TGTGCCAGCAGCACTAAGACAGGGTCAAAGTACGAGCAGTACTTC. This encodes CASSTKTGSKYEQYF.

The chain recombines TRBV11-2 with TRBJ2-1; 9 bases map to TRBD2. V was pared by 3 bases and J by 2 bases, with 11 bases of the junction left unmatched. Germline values: CDR1 SGHAT, CDR2 FQNNGV. The CDR3 is 18 residues long. The CDR3 here is CASSFGLAGREPYNEQFF. The CDR3 coding sequence is TGTGCCAGCAGCTTCGGGCTAGCGGGAAGAGAACCCTACAATGAGCAGTTCTTC.

The chain employs TRBV28 and TRBJ2-1, with 9 bases aligning to TRBD2. Per the germline V gene, CDR1 is MDHEN and CDR2 is SYDVKM. This CDR3 has 15 residues. V lost 5 bases to trimming and J lost 7 bases; unmatched junction nucleotides: 9. Here the CDR3 reads CASSPGLATRNEQFF. CDR3 DNA: TGTGCCAGCAGTCCAGGACTAGCGACGAGGAATGAGCAGTTCTTC.